Shown below are 30 T cell receptor beta chains from a single sample sequenced in a study of blood T cell repertoires in COVID-19. Generated by immunoSEQ multiplex PCR, the TCRdb table keeps only in-frame clones and is missing some. This table has 130,000 to 150,000 clones, 80% appearing once. Specimen: peripheral blood. The receptors were gathered from a man aged 55 to 70 with active or convalescent COVID-19.

V usage is TRBV7-2 and J usage is TRBJ2-2; a possible D gene is TRBD1 (6 bases). This CDR3 is built from 15 residues. Germline V gene data show CDR1 as SGHTA and CDR2 as FQGNSA. V was pared by 5 bases and J by 4 bases, with 14 bases between. CDR3 nucleotide sequence: TGTGCCAGCAGCCCTAGGGAAGGGGGCACCGGGGAGCTGTTTTTT. This encodes CASSPREGGTGELFF.

The chain employs TRBV5-4 and TRBJ2-3; perhaps TRBD1 as D (6 bases). The CDR3 runs 15 residues. From germline, CDR1 is SGHNT and CDR2 YYREEE (reference sequence). The V gene lost 4 bases and the J gene lost 0 bases, with 12 bases spanning the gap. CDR3 protein: CASSLQGPSTDTQYF. CDR3 sequence (DNA): TGTGCCAGCAGCCTACAGGGCCCTAGCACAGATACGCAGTATTTT.

The V call is TRBV19, the J call TRBJ1-1; the match to TRBD1 covers 8 bases. Per the germline V gene, CDR1 is LNHDA and CDR2 is SQIVND (reference sequence). V trimming: 4 bases; J trimming: 1 base; junction bases outside the gene matches: 14. The length of the CDR3 is 18 residues. CDR3 nucleotides: TGTGCCAGTAGTACTGGGGGCAGGGGGCGTAACGGGAACACTGAAGCTTTCTTT. Its protein product is CASSTGGRGRNGNTEAFF.

The chain uses TRBV29-1 and TRBJ2-5; the match to TRBD2 covers 8 bases. Germline CDR1 and CDR2: SQVTM and ANQGSEA. The CDR3 runs to 12 residues. Trimming removed 5 bases from V and 2 bases from J; junction bases left unmatched: 1. CDR3 DNA sequence: TGCAGCGTTCGGGGGGGACAAGAGACCCAGTACTTC. This encodes CSVRGGQETQYF. Looking up the rest from reference TRBV29-1 and TRBJ2-5 gives the full variable domain: SAVISQKPSRDICQRGTSLTIQCQVDSQVTMMFWYRQQPGQSLTLIATANQGSEATYESGFVIDKFPISRPNLTFSTLTVSNMSPEDSSIYLCSVRGGQETQYFGPGTRLLVL.

This chain joins TRBV21-1 and TRBJ1-2; TRBD1 is taken as the D call from the table, unchecked against the DNA. TRBV21-1 is described as a pseudogene. The CDR3 loop spans 15 amino acids. The CDR3, as DNA: TGTGCCAGCCCCAGGGAGGACAGGTCAATTTATGGCTACACCTTC. Its translation: CASPREDRSIYGYTF.

The rearrangement links TRBV9 to TRBJ1-3; possible D gene TRBD1, 6 bases. CDR3 length equals 14 residues. Trimming removed 3 bases from V and 6 bases from J, with 13 bases in between. In germline, CDR1 is SGDLS, CDR2 YYNGEE. CDR3 bases: TGTGCCAGCAGCGCTCAGGGGTCGCAAAACACCATATATTTT. This sequence encodes CASSAQGSQNTIYF.

The CDR3 reads CSVPGPLNTEAFF. The CDR3 DNA sequence: TGCAGCGTCCCAGGTCCCTTGAACACTGAAGCTTTCTTT. The chain recombines TRBV29-1 with TRBJ1-1, with D unresolved. The V and J ends lost 6 bases and 0 bases respectively, with 11 bases between them. CDR3 size: 13 residues. In germline, CDR1 is SQVTM, CDR2 ANQGSEA.

The chain has TRBV6-9 and TRBJ1-4; 7 bases are a match to TRBD1. CDR1 is MNHGY and CDR2 is SVAAGI in the germline V gene. The CDR3 spans 12 residues. V lost 8 bases to trimming and J lost 4 bases; unmatched junction nucleotides: 1. The CDR3: CASGTDNEKLFF. The CDR3 DNA is TGTGCCAGCGGGACAGATAATGAAAAACTGTTTTTT.

To note about this clone: One end of the junction does not line up with germline, which may come from a read error. The gene calls are TRBV24-1 and TRBJ2-7; the match to TRBD1 covers 9 bases. The CDR3 sequence is 14 residues long. Germline lookup yields CDR1 KGHDR and CDR2 SFDVKD. The CDR3 loop reads CATSGTGQGYGQYF. For the CDR3, the DNA is TGTGCCACCAGTGGAACGGGACAGGGATACGGGCAGTACTTC.

This chain uses TRBV19 with TRBJ1-1; TRBD1 is a possible D gene (5 bases). Per germline, CDR1 LNHDA and CDR2 SQIVND (reference sequence). CDR3 length: 15 residues. V was cut by 4 bases and J by 4 bases, with 16 bases left in between. This chain's CDR3 is CASSTTGIPRTEAFF. The DNA for the CDR3 is TGTGCCAGTAGTACTACAGGAATCCCGCGCACTGAAGCTTTCTTT.

This rearrangement joins TRBV10-3 to TRBJ1-5; no definite D call. Trimming cost V 8 bases and J 9 bases, with 17 bases left between them. The germline gives CDR1 ENHRY, CDR2 SYGVKD. The CDR3 consists of 13 residues. The CDR3 reads CAIQEGLGRPQHF. In DNA, the CDR3 is TGTGCCATCCAGGAGGGTCTCGGTAGGCCCCAGCATTTT.

The chain carries TRBV5-1 and TRBJ2-5; 7 bases line up with TRBD2. Germline assignment: CDR1 SGHRS and CDR2 YFSETQ. The V segment lost 4 bases and the J segment 2 bases; nucleotides outside the gene matches: 5. This CDR3 is 14 amino acids long. Here the CDR3 reads CASSPSGGQETQYF. CDR3 DNA sequence: TGCGCCAGCAGCCCGTCCGGGGGGCAAGAGACCCAGTACTTC.

J is TRBJ2-2 and V is TRBV7-2; D not certain. V was pared by 1 base and J by 3 bases, with 6 bases between. Per the germline V gene, CDR1 is SGHTA and CDR2 is FQGNSA. The CDR3 totals 14 residues. The CDR3 here is CASSLDGHTGELFF. The CDR3 DNA reads as TGTGCCAGCAGCTTAGATGGGCACACCGGGGAGCTGTTTTTT.

The chain carries TRBV11-3 and TRBJ1-1; D is perhaps TRBD1 (6 bases). Germline V lookup: CDR1 SGHNT, CDR2 YENEEA. The CDR3 is made up of 14 amino acids. V was clipped by 3 bases and J by 3 bases, with 11 bases between them. CDR3: CASSLGWGHTEAFF. For the CDR3, the DNA is TGTGCCAGCAGCTTGGGGTGGGGGCACACTGAAGCTTTCTTT.

The rearrangement uses TRBV7-7 and TRBJ2-5; 11 bases match TRBD1. V shed 1 base and J 4 bases; nucleotides not matched to a gene: 2. Per the germline V gene, CDR1 is SSHAT and CDR2 is FNYEAQ (reference sequence). This CDR3 is built from 15 residues. As DNA, the CDR3 is TGTGCCAGCAGCTTAGGAGGGACAGGGGGAGAGACCCAGTACTTC. It is translated as CASSLGGTGGETQYF.

The gene calls are TRBV6-2 or TRBV6-3 and TRBJ1-1; 7 bases are shared with TRBD1. CDR1 and CDR2 (germline): MNHEY, SVGEGT. V was clipped by 4 bases and J by 5 bases; unmatched bases: 19. The CDR3 covers 18 residues. In DNA form, the CDR3 reads TGTGCCAGCAGTTCCCCCTCCCTTCCCGACAGGGTATTAACTGAAGCTTTCTTT. This encodes CASSSPSLPDRVLTEAFF.

The CDR3 DNA is TGTGCCAGCAGCTTAATGGGCACCTCTAGCACAGATACGCAGTATTTT. It is translated as CASSLMGTSSTDTQYF. This rearrangement joins TRBV7-2 to TRBJ2-3, with no clear D. Trimming took 2 bases from V and 0 from J, leaving 12 bases between them. Germline V CDR1 and CDR2: SGHTA, FQGNSA. This CDR3 region has 16 residues.

The V gene is TRBV7-2, the J gene TRBJ1-3; D unclear. From germline, CDR1 is SGHTA and CDR2 FQGNSA. The V end lost 5 bases, the J end lost 0 bases, and 11 bases lay between the germline ends. CDR3 length equals 15 residues. The CDR3 loop reads CASSPLRYSGNTIYF. In DNA, the CDR3 is TGTGCCAGCAGCCCCCTACGGTACTCTGGAAACACCATATATTTT.

The chain joins TRBV6-5 to TRBJ1-4, with 9 bases identical to TRBD1. There are 16 residues in the CDR3. CDR1 is MNHEY, CDR2 SVGAGI, per germline. Germline trimming cut 2 bases from V and 6 bases from J; bases unmatched to any gene: 7. CDR3 sequence (DNA): TGTGCCAGCAGTTACACAACAGGGGGCTGGGATGAAAAACTGTTTTTT. This codes for CASSYTTGGWDEKLFF.

The J gene is TRBJ1-2, the V gene TRBV25-1; 11 bases line up with TRBD1. The CDR3 is 14 amino acids. The junction had 5 bases not matched to a gene; V was cut back by 4 bases and J by 7 bases. Germline values: CDR1 MGHDK, CDR2 SYGVNS. The CDR3 reads CASSVLGQGAGYTF. The DNA of the CDR3 is TGTGCCAGCAGTGTCCTAGGACAGGGGGCTGGCTACACCTTC.

This clone appeared once. V usage is TRBV10-2 and J usage is TRBJ2-5; the D gene is possibly TRBD2 (5 bases). This CDR3 contains 15 residues. V lost 5 bases and J 3 bases, leaving 16 bases between the germline ends. CDR1 WSHSY and CDR2 SAAADI come from the germline V gene. In DNA, the CDR3 is TGCGCCAGCAGTCCTAACCGGGGAGTTGAAGAGACCCAGTACTTC. It is translated as CASSPNRGVEETQYF.

The V gene is TRBV20-1, the J gene TRBJ2-4, with D maybe TRBD2 (5 bases). The germline CDR1 and CDR2 sequences are DFQATT and SNEGSKA (reference sequence). Trimming stripped 3 bases from V and 13 bases from J, with 10 bases between. This CDR3 has 10 amino acids. In DNA, the CDR3 is TGCAGTGCTAGGCGGGCCACCCAGTACTTC. This sequence encodes CSARRATQYF.

The V and J genes are TRBV6-6 and TRBJ1-4; 9 bases fit TRBD1. CDR3 size: 14 residues. V was pared by 4 bases and J by 8 bases, with 5 bases of the junction left unmatched. The germline CDR1 and CDR2 sequences are MNHNY and SVGAGI (reference sequence). In DNA form, the CDR3 reads TGTGCCAGCAGTTGGACAGGGGTAGGGGAAAAACTGTTTTTT. It translates to CASSWTGVGEKLFF.

J is TRBJ2-7 and V is TRBV5-1, with D possibly TRBD1 on 6 matching bases. CDR3 length equals 14 residues. CDR1 is SGHRS, CDR2 YFSETQ, per germline. Trimming removed 4 bases from V and 3 bases from J, with 14 bases in between. CDR3 nucleotides: TGCGCCAGCAGCGGGACAACCGGGGACTACGAGCAGTACTTC. The encoded protein is CASSGTTGDYEQYF.

V and J are TRBV7-2 and TRBJ2-2; no definite D call. V was cut by 5 bases and J by 4 bases, with 8 bases left in between. This CDR3 contains 13 residues. Looked up from germline, CDR1 is SGHTA and CDR2 is FQGNSA. Here the CDR3 DNA reads TGTGCCAGCAGCCCCGGGTTCACCGGGGAGCTGTTTTTT. This codes for CASSPGFTGELFF.

CDR3: CASNGEDTGELFF. The DNA for the CDR3 is TGTGCCAGCAACGGCGAGGACACCGGGGAGCTGTTTTTT. The chain joins TRBV28 to TRBJ2-2, with D hard to call. V lost 7 bases to trimming and J lost 3 bases, with 9 bases between them. CDR3 size: 13 residues. Germline V lookup: CDR1 MDHEN, CDR2 SYDVKM. Full variable domain (rest looked up from reference TRBV28 and TRBJ2-2): DVKVTQSSRYLVKRTGEKVFLECVQDMDHENMFWYRQDPGLGLRLIYFSYDVKMKEKGDIPEGYSVSREKKERFSLILESASTNQTSMYLCASNGEDTGELFFGEGSRLTVL.

The table lists this clone with a count of one. The rearrangement uses TRBV7-9 and TRBJ2-5, with 11 nucleotides matching TRBD2. Germline CDR1 and CDR2: SEHNR and FQNEAQ (reference sequence). The CDR3 is 19 residues long. With 5 bases clipped from V and 0 bases from J, the junction kept 14 bases outside the gene matches. CDR3 in DNA: TGTGCCAGCAGCCATCCACGACTAGCGGGACGCAAGAACCAAGAGACCCAGTACTTC. Its protein is CASSHPRLAGRKNQETQYF.

CDR3 protein: CASSQATGTTTYNEQFF. The DNA for the CDR3 is TGCGCCAGCAGCCAAGCTACCGGGACTACCACCTACAATGAGCAGTTCTTC. The V gene is TRBV4-1, the J gene TRBJ2-1; TRBD2 agrees at 7 bases. This CDR3 is built from 17 residues. After removal of 1 base from V and 2 bases from J, the junction contained 8 bases not matched to a gene. Germline V CDR1 and CDR2: MGHRA, YSYEKL.

The gene calls are TRBV5-1 and TRBJ2-1; TRBD2 matches 11 bases. The germline V gene encodes CDR1 SGHRS and CDR2 YFSETQ. With V trimmed by 4 bases and J by 6 bases, 9 bases remained unmatched. The CDR3 is made up of 16 amino acids. CDR3 sequence: CASSPPGTSGFNEQFF. The CDR3 DNA is TGCGCCAGCAGCCCCCCAGGGACTAGCGGATTCAATGAGCAGTTCTTC. Combining the CDR3 with reference TRBV5-1 and TRBJ2-1 gives the whole variable domain KAGVTQTPRYLIKTRGQQVTLSCSPISGHRSVSWYQQTPGQGLQFLFEYFSETQRNKGNFPGRFSGRQFSNSRSEMNVSTLELGDSALYLCASSPPGTSGFNEQFFGPGTRLTVL.

The J gene is TRBJ2-7, the V gene TRBV5-4, with 7 positions matching TRBD2. V dropped 5 bases and J dropped 2; count of bases not matched to a gene: 10. From germline, CDR1 is SGHNT and CDR2 YYREEE (reference sequence). CDR3 length: 15 amino acids. CDR3 sequence (DNA): TGTGCCAGCAGTCCTGGTGGGGGAGGGCCCTACGAGCAGTACTTC. Protein sequence: CASSPGGGGPYEQYF. Variable domain in full (rest from reference TRBV5-4 and TRBJ2-7): ETGVTQSPTHLIKTRGQQVTLRCSSQSGHNTVSWYQQALGQGPQFIFQYYREEENGRGNFPPRFSGLQFPNYSSELNVNALELDDSALYLCASSPGGGGPYEQYFGPGTRLTVT.